The rows below give T cell receptor beta chains drawn from one sample of a study of blood T cell repertoires in COVID-19. Here immunoSEQ multiplex PCR was the method, and the copy in TCRdb shows in-frame clones only, minus some. Here the sample spans hundreds of thousands of clones, over 70% being singletons. Sequences were obtained from peripheral blood. Source of these receptors: a woman aged 45-65 years with acute or convalescent COVID-19. Both conserved end residues are part of each CDR3. A D gene is named only where the DNA matches it firmly. Clone size, where shown, is once, few, many, or a class for clones that have expanded.

V gene	clone size	J gene	D gene	CDR3 protein	CDR3 DNA
TRBV2	few	TRBJ2-1	TRBD2	CASSASGLAGVSEQFF	TGTGCCAGCAGTGCCTCGGGACTAGCGGGAGTGAGTGAGCAGTTCTTC
TRBV12-3/TRBV12-4	few	TRBJ2-5	.	CASSFLQETQYF	TGTGCCAGCAGTTTCCTCCAAGAGACCCAGTACTTC
TRBV6-1	.	TRBJ2-7	.	CASSEFRGSSSYEQYF	TGTGCCAGCAGTGAATTCCGAGGGTCCTCCTCCTACGAGCAGTACTTC
TRBV5-4	.	TRBJ1-2	TRBD1	CASSSRQGAGYGYTF	TGTGCCAGCAGCTCACGCCAGGGGGCAGGCTATGGCTACACCTTC
TRBV24-1	.	TRBJ2-3	TRBD1	CAVRDRSTDTQYF	TGTGCCGTCCGGGACAGGAGCACAGATACGCAGTATTTT
TRBV7-3	few	TRBJ2-2	.	CASSLTPTKTGELFF	TGTGCCAGCAGCTTAACGCCTACCAAGACCGGGGAGCTGTTTTTT
TRBV7-2	.	TRBJ2-7	.	CANGWGGEYEQYF	TGTGCCAATGGGTGGGGGGGCGAGTACGAGCAGTACTTC
TRBV2	.	TRBJ2-7	.	CASSPIAGAYEQYF	TGTGCCAGCAGCCCCATTGCGGGCGCTTACGAGCAGTACTTC
TRBV2	.	TRBJ1-1	.	CAAGAAKNTEAFF	TGTGCCGCGGGGGCAGCGAAGAACACTGAAGCTTTCTTT
TRBV30	.	TRBJ2-5	.	CAWGREETQYF	TGTGCCTGGGGCAGGGAAGAGACCCAGTACTTC
TRBV4-2	.	TRBJ2-7	TRBD2	CASSQTQLSGRSYEQYF	TGTGCCAGCAGCCAAACGCAGCTGAGCGGGAGAAGCTACGAGCAGTACTTC
TRBV11-2	.	TRBJ2-7	.	CASSITGTPTYEQYF	TGTGCCAGCAGCATCACCGGGACTCCCACCTACGAGCAGTACTTC
TRBV28	.	TRBJ2-1	TRBD1	CASSLFQGARDEQFF	TGTGCCAGCAGCCTATTCCAGGGGGCGCGGGATGAGCAGTTCTTC
TRBV10-3	.	TRBJ2-3	TRBD2	CAISDQAGGPGTQYF	TGTGCCATCAGTGATCAAGCGGGAGGGCCGGGTACGCAGTATTTT
TRBV24-1	.	TRBJ1-2	.	CATSDKDTLGGYTF	TGTGCCACCAGTGATAAGGACACGCTTGGGGGCTACACCTTC
TRBV3-1/TRBV3-2	once	TRBJ2-2	TRBD2	CASSQYGAGATGELFF	TGTGCCAGCAGCCAATATGGAGCGGGGGCCACCGGGGAGCTGTTTTTT
TRBV24-1	.	TRBJ2-2	TRBD1	CATSANRGRITGELFF	TGTGCCACCAGTGCGAACAGGGGGCGGATCACCGGGGAGCTGTTTTTT
TRBV3-1/TRBV3-2	.	TRBJ2-1	TRBD1	CASSQGGRGSVF	TGTGCCAGCAGCCAAGGTGGCAGGGGGTCGGTCTTC
TRBV7-3	.	TRBJ2-5	.	CASSPGGGGETQYF	TGTGCCAGCAGCCCAGGAGGGGGGGGAGAGACCCAGTACTTC
TRBV29-1	.	TRBJ1-2	.	CSVLRGGYGYTF	TGCAGCGTGCTCAGGGGCGGGTATGGCTACACCTTC